This note documents a single TCR beta chain sequence. Its antigen is as yet unknown. Different DNA sequences within this sample yield the same CDR3. Every subset's genomic DNA went evenly onto several immunoSEQ plates. Assay used: immunoSEQ multiplex PCR; TCRdb lists only in-frame clones, some missing. The sample contains about half a million clones, around 85% of which appear only once. These data originate in a study of shared clonotypes between healthy human individuals. Study-wide results and caveats: Blood alone was sampled, and tissue repertoires likely differ.

Approximately 91 million PBMCs supplied genomic DNA for unsorted samples. The length of the CDR3 is 12 residues. Germline V gives CDR1 MDHEN, CDR2 SYDVKM. The V end was cut by 3 bases, the J end by 3 bases, with 3 bases between. The sequencing sample was made of PBMCs. The receptor comes from a woman between 35 and 50 years old in good health. Some clones in this sample may be carry-over from other donors' samples. The chain links TRBV28 to TRBJ1-5; D not certain. In DNA form, the CDR3 reads TGTGCCAGCAGTTTCCCCAATCAGCCCCAGCATTTT. Amino acids: CASSFPNQPQHF.